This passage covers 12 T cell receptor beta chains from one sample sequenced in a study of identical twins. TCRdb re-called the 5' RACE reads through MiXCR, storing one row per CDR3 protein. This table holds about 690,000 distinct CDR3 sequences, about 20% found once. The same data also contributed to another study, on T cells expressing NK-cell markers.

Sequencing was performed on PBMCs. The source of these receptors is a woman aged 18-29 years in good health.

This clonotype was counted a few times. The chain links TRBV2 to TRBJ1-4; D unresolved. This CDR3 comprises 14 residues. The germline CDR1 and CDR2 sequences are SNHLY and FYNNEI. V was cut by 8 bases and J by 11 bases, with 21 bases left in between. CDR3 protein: CASGETGTMGKLFF. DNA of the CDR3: TGTGCCAGCGGAGAGACGGGAACGATGGGGAAACTGTTTTTT.

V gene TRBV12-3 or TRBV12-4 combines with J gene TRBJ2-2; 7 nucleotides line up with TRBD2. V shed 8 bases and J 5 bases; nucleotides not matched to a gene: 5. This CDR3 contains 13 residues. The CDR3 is CASGPGGTGELFF. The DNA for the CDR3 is TGTGCCAGCGGCCCCGGGGGGACCGGGGAGCTGTTTTTT.

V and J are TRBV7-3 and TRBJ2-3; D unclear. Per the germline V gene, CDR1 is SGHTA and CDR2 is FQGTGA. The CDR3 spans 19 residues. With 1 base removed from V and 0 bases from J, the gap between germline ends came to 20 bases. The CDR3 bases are TGTGCCAGCAGCTTAAGTTATTCGGGTTGGGTCCTTAGCACAGATACGCAGTATTTT. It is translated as CASSLSYSGWVLSTDTQYF.

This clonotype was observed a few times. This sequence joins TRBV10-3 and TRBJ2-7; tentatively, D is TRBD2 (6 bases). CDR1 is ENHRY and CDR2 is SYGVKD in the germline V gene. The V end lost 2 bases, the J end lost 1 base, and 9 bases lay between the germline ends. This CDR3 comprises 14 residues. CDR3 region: CAISETGGSYEQYF. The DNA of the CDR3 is TGTGCCATCAGTGAGACAGGAGGGTCCTACGAGCAGTACTTC.

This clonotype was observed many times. The CDR3 loop is CATSREAGDYNEQFF. In DNA form, the CDR3 reads TGTGCCACCAGCAGAGAAGCGGGAGACTACAATGAGCAGTTCTTC. This chain uses TRBV15 with TRBJ2-1, with 8 bases that match TRBD2. The CDR3 spans 15 residues. V was clipped by 0 bases and J by 3 bases; unmatched bases: 1. Germline V gene lookup returns CDR1 LNHNV and CDR2 YYDKDF (reference sequence).

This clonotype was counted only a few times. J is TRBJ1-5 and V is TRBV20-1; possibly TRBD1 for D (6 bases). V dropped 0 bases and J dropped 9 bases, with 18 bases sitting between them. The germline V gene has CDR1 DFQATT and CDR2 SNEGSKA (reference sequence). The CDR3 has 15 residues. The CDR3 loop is CSARDGPGGHAPQHF. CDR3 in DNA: TGCAGTGCTAGAGATGGTCCGGGGGGACATGCGCCCCAGCATTTT.

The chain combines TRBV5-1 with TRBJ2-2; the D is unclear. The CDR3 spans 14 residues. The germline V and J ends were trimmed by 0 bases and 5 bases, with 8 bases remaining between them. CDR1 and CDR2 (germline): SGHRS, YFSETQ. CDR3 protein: CASSLGPATGELFF. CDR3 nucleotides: TGCGCCAGCAGCTTGGGACCAGCAACCGGGGAGCTGTTTTTT. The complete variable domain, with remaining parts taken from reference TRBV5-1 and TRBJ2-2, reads KAGVTQTPRYLIKTRGQQVTLSCSPISGHRSVSWYQQTPGQGLQFLFEYFSETQRNKGNFPGRFSGRQFSNSRSEMNVSTLELGDSALYLCASSLGPATGELFFGEGSRLTVL.

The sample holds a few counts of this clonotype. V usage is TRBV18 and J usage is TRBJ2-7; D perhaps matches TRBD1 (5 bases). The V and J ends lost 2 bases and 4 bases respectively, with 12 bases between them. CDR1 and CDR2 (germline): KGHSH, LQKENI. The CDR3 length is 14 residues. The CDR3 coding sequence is TGTGCCAGCTCACCAGTTCAGGGTGGATACGAGCAGTACTTC. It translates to CASSPVQGGYEQYF.

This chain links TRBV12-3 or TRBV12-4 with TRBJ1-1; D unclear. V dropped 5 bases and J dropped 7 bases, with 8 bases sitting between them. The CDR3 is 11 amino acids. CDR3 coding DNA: TGTGCCAGCAGTAGCGCTTTTGAAGCTTTCTTT. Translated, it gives CASSSAFEAFF.

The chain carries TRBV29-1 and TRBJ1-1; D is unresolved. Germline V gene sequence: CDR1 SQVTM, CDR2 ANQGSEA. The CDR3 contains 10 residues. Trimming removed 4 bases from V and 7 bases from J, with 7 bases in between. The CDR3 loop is CSVVLYEAFF. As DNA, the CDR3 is TGCAGCGTTGTGCTATATGAAGCTTTCTTT.

In DNA, the CDR3 is TGTGCCACCAGTGATTCCCCCGGGGAGCTGTTTTTT. Residues: CATSDSPGELFF. The J gene is TRBJ2-2, the V gene TRBV24-1; no definite D call. This CDR3 region has 12 residues. Germline V gene sequence: CDR1 KGHDR, CDR2 SFDVKD. V lost 2 bases and J 6 bases, leaving 3 bases between the germline ends.

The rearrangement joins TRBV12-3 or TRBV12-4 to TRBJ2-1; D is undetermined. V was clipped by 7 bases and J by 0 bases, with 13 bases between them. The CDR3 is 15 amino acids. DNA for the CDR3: TGTGCCAGCAATGAACTGGGCAGCTCCTACAATGAGCAGTTCTTC. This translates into CASNELGSSYNEQFF.